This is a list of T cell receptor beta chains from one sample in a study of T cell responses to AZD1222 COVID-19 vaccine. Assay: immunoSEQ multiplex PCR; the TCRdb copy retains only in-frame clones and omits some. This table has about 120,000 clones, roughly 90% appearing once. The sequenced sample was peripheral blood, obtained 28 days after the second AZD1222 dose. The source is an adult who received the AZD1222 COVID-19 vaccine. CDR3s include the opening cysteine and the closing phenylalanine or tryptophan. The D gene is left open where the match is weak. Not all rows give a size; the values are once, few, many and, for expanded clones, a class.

DNA: TGTGCCAGTAGTAGGGACAGGTGGAGCTACACCTTC
CDR3: CASSRDRWSYTF
size: -
V: TRBV19
D: TRBD1
J: TRBJ1-2

DNA: TGCGCCAGCAGTGAGTCACGGCGGCTAAGCTCCTACGAGCAGTACTTC
CDR3: CASSESRRLSSYEQYF
size: -
V: TRBV10-2
D: -
J: TRBJ2-7

DNA: TGTGCCAGCAGCTTAATTGACACAGATACGCAGTATTTT
CDR3: CASSLIDTDTQYF
size: -
V: TRBV7-3
D: -
J: TRBJ2-3

DNA: TGTGCCAGCAGCAAAGTAGGTCCGGGACACATCTCCTACGAGCAGTACTTC
CDR3: CASSKVGPGHISYEQYF
size: -
V: TRBV21-1
D: -
J: TRBJ2-7

DNA: TGTGCCAGCAGTTCTCCGGGACTAGCGGATCTCACAGATACGCAGTATTTT
CDR3: CASSSPGLADLTDTQYF
size: once
V: TRBV27
D: TRBD2
J: TRBJ2-3

DNA: TGTGCCAGCACCTTCCCGGGACTAGCGTCCGCGGGTGACCAGTTCTTC
CDR3: CASTFPGLASAGDQFF
size: -
V: TRBV2
D: TRBD2
J: TRBJ2-1

DNA: TGTGCCAGCAGTTTAGGGGGAGGGGGCGGTTTGGAAAAACTGTTTTTT
CDR3: CASSLGGGGGLEKLFF
size: few
V: TRBV28
D: TRBD1
J: TRBJ1-4

DNA: TGTGCCAGCAGTTACTACGAGACCCAGTACTTC
CDR3: CASSYYETQYF
size: once
V: TRBV6-5
D: -
J: TRBJ2-5

DNA: TGTGCCTGGGACCTAGCGGGAGGGTACCAAGAGACCCAGTACTTC
CDR3: CAWDLAGGYQETQYF
size: -
V: TRBV30
D: TRBD2
J: TRBJ2-5

DNA: TGTGCCAGCACCCCGACTAGCGGGAGGGCAGCTAGCACAGATACGCAGTATTTT
CDR3: CASTPTSGRAASTDTQYF
size: -
V: TRBV2
D: TRBD2
J: TRBJ2-3

DNA: TGTGCCAGCAGTCCAGGGATTTATAATTCACCCCTCCACTTT
CDR3: CASSPGIYNSPLHF
size: -
V: TRBV2
D: -
J: TRBJ1-6

DNA: TGTGCCAGCTCACGGCCACCGGGACAGGCGGCGGACGAGCAGTACTTC
CDR3: CASSRPPGQAADEQYF
size: -
V: TRBV18
D: TRBD1
J: TRBJ2-7

DNA: TGTGCCAGCAGCCTACAATCCGGGACTCTCGACTTC
CDR3: CASSLQSGTLDF
size: -
V: TRBV3-1/TRBV3-2
D: -
J: TRBJ2-7

DNA: TGTGCCAGCGAGGGGGGACGGAACACCATATATTTT
CDR3: CASEGGRNTIYF
size: -
V: TRBV2
D: -
J: TRBJ1-3

DNA: TGTGCCAGCAGCCCGGGGGATGAGCAGTTCTTC
CDR3: CASSPGDEQFF
size: -
V: TRBV6-5
D: -
J: TRBJ2-1

DNA: TGTGCCTGGGGACAGGGGGCGAGCAATCAGCCCCAGCATTTT
CDR3: CAWGQGASNQPQHF
size: -
V: TRBV30
D: TRBD1
J: TRBJ1-5

DNA: TGTGCCAGCAGGTCGCCTCTTTCCTACGAGCAGTACTTC
CDR3: CASRSPLSYEQYF
size: -
V: TRBV28
D: -
J: TRBJ2-7

DNA: TGTGCCAGCTCACCAAGGGAAGCAGGGGGAGAGACCCAGTACTTC
CDR3: CASSPREAGGETQYF
size: -
V: TRBV18
D: TRBD1
J: TRBJ2-5

DNA: TGTGCCACCGAGGGACTATCCAATGAGCAGTTCTTC
CDR3: CATEGLSNEQFF
size: few
V: TRBV7-9
D: TRBD2
J: TRBJ2-1

DNA: TGTGCCAGCAGTCCATATATAGCGGGCATCGCAGATACGCAGTATTTT
CDR3: CASSPYIAGIADTQYF
size: -
V: TRBV27
D: TRBD2
J: TRBJ2-3

DNA: TGTGCCATCAGTTCCTTAAGGGAGCAGCCCCAGCATTTT
CDR3: CAISSLREQPQHF
size: once
V: TRBV10-3
D: -
J: TRBJ1-5

DNA: TGTGCCAGCAGTTTAGCCGATGAAAAACTGTTTTTT
CDR3: CASSLADEKLFF
size: -
V: TRBV28
D: -
J: TRBJ1-4

DNA: TGTGCCAGTACGTCTTACTTGAACACTGAAGCTTTCTTT
CDR3: CASTSYLNTEAFF
size: -
V: TRBV19
D: -
J: TRBJ1-1

DNA: TGTGCCAGCAGTTTGCAGGGGGACTATGGCTACACCTTC
CDR3: CASSLQGDYGYTF
size: -
V: TRBV28
D: TRBD1
J: TRBJ1-2

DNA: TGCGCCAGCAGCGGTGAGGGAGCAACTAATGAAAAACTGTTTTTT
CDR3: CASSGEGATNEKLFF
size: few
V: TRBV5-1
D: -
J: TRBJ1-4

DNA: TGTGCCAGCAGTAAGGGGTTTCAGAGTGGCTACACCTTC
CDR3: CASSKGFQSGYTF
size: -
V: TRBV12-3/TRBV12-4
D: -
J: TRBJ1-2

DNA: TGTGCCAGCTCACCCTCCCTCGAGGACGAGCAGTACTTC
CDR3: CASSPSLEDEQYF
size: -
V: TRBV18
D: -
J: TRBJ2-7

DNA: TGTGCCAGCACCCGTGTTAGCGGGAGTCGGGCCGGGGAGCTGTTTTTT
CDR3: CASTRVSGSRAGELFF
size: -
V: TRBV27
D: TRBD2
J: TRBJ2-2

DNA: TGTGCCAGCAGTTTTACGTCAGATACGCAGTATTTT
CDR3: CASSFTSDTQYF
size: -
V: TRBV12-3/TRBV12-4
D: -
J: TRBJ2-3

DNA: TGTGCCAGCAGCAAAAAGGGGGGCAGGGGAGAATACGAGTTTAGCTCCACAACTAATGAAAAACTGTTTTTT
CDR3: CASSKKGGRGEYEFSSTTNEKLFF
size: -
V: TRBV21-1
D: -
J: TRBJ1-4

DNA: TGTGCCAGCAGCAATACAGACAGGGCCTCCTACGAGCAGTACTTC
CDR3: CASSNTDRASYEQYF
size: -
V: TRBV6-1
D: TRBD1
J: TRBJ2-7

DNA: TGTGCCTGGATAGGGGGAGCTAAGAGCGGGGAGCTGTTTTTT
CDR3: CAWIGGAKSGELFF
size: -
V: TRBV30
D: -
J: TRBJ2-2

DNA: TGTGCCAGCAGCTTGGGGCAGGGGATTGAAAAACTGTTTTTT
CDR3: CASSLGQGIEKLFF
size: -
V: TRBV5-6
D: -
J: TRBJ1-4

DNA: TGTGCCAGCAGAACAGGACCACAACTAACTAATGAAAAACTGTTTTTT
CDR3: CASRTGPQLTNEKLFF
size: once
V: TRBV2
D: -
J: TRBJ1-4

DNA: TGTGCCAGCAGTTATTCAGACCGGCAGCGGTACTTC
CDR3: CASSYSDRQRYF
size: -
V: TRBV6-2/TRBV6-3
D: -
J: TRBJ2-7

DNA: TGTGCCAGCAAGGAGGGAGATCATATGAACACTGAAGCTTTCTTT
CDR3: CASKEGDHMNTEAFF
size: -
V: TRBV5-6
D: -
J: TRBJ1-1

DNA: TGTGCCAGCAGTTTATTATCGCGACCTGAGCAGTTCTTC
CDR3: CASSLLSRPEQFF
size: -
V: TRBV27
D: -
J: TRBJ2-1

DNA: TGTGCCAGCAGTTACCTAGCGGGATCCACAGATACGCAGTATTTT
CDR3: CASSYLAGSTDTQYF
size: -
V: TRBV6-5
D: TRBD2
J: TRBJ2-3

DNA: TGTGCCTGGAACCATTTTGGACAGGAGGAGGCTTTCTTT
CDR3: CAWNHFGQEEAFF
size: -
V: TRBV30
D: TRBD1
J: TRBJ1-1

DNA: TGCGCCAGCAGCAGAGGACAGGGGGCCTTCTATGGCTACACCTTC
CDR3: CASSRGQGAFYGYTF
size: -
V: TRBV5-1
D: TRBD1
J: TRBJ1-2